This T cell receptor (beta chain) stems from a study of T cell responses to AZD1222 COVID-19 vaccine. Study observations and caveats: Sampled repertoires all dated from after the peak T cell response.

Data came from immunoSEQ multiplex PCR; TCRdb stores just in-frame clones and leaves some out. This sample has 100,000 or so clones, with roughly 91% found just once. V shed 5 bases and J 8 bases; nucleotides not matched to a gene: 9. Germline assignment: CDR1 SGHTA and CDR2 FQGTGA. This CDR3 is built from 14 residues. Worth noting for this clone: The target antigen is unknown.

Sample: peripheral blood, taken on day 0 of AZD1222 vaccination. This chain links TRBV7-3 with TRBJ1-2, with TRBD1 identical over 9 bases. This TCR derives from an adult in good health. CDR3 in amino acids: CASSPGQGSRGYTF. The CDR3 DNA follows: TGTGCCAGCAGCCCGGGACAGGGCAGTCGAGGCTACACCTTC.